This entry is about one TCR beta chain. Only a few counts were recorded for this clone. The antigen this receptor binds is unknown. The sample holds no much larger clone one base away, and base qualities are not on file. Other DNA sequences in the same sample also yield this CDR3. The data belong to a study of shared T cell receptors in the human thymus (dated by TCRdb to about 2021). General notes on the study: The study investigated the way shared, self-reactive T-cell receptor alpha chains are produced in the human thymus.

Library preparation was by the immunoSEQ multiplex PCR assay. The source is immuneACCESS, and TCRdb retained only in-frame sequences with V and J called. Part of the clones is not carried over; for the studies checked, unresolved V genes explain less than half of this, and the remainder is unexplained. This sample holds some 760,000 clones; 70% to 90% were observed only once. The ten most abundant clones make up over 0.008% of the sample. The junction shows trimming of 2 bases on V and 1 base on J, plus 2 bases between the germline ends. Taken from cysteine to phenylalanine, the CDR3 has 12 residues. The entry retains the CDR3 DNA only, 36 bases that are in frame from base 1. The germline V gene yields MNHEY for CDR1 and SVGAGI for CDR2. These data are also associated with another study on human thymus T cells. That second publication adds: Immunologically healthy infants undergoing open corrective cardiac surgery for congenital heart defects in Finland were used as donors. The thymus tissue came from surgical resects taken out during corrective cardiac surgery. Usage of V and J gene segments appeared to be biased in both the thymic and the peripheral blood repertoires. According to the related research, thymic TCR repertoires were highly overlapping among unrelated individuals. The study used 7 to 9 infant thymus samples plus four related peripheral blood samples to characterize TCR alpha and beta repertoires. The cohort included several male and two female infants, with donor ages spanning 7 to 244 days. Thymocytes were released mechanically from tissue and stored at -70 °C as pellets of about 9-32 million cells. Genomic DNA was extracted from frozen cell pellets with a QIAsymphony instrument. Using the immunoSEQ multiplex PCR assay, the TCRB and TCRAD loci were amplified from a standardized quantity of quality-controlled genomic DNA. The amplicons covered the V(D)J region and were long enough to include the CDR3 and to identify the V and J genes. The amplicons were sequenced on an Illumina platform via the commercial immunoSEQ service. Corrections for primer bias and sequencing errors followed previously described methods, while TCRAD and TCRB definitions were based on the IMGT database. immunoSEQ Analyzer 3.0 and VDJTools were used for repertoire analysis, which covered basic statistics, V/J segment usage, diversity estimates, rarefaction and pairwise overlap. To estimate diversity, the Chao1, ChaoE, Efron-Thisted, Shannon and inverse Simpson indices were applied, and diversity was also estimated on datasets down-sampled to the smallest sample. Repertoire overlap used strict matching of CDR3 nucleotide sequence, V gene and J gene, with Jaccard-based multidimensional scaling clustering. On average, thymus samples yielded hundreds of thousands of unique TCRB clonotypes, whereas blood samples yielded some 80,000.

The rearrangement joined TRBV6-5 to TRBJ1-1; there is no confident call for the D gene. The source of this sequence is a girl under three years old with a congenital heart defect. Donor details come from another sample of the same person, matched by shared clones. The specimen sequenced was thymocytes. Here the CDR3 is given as CASSYRNTEAFF. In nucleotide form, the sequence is TGTGCCAGCAGTTACCGGAACACTGAAGCTTTCTTT.